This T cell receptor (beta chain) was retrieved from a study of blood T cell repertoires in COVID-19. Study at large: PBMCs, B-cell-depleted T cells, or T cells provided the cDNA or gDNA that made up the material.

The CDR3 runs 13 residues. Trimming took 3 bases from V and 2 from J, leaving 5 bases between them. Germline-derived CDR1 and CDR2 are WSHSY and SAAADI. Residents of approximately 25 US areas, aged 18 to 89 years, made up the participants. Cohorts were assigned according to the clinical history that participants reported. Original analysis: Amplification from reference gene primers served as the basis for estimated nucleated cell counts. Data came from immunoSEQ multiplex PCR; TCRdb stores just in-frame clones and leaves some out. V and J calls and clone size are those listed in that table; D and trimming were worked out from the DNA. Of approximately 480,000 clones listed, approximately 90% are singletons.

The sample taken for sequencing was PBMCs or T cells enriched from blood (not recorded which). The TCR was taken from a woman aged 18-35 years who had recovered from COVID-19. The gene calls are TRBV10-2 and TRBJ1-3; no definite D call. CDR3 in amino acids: CASSDTAGNTIYF. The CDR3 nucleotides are TGCGCCAGCAGTGACACAGCTGGAAACACCATATATTTT.